Listed below are T cell receptor beta chains from one sample, sequenced in a study of T cells in Graves' hyperthyroidism and ophthalmopathy. MiXCR, applied by TCRdb to the multiplex PCR reads, yields one record per CDR3 protein. The sample contains around 600,000 distinct CDR3 sequences, about 16% of which appear only once. Source material: blood. The source is a woman between 35 and 50 years old with Graves' ophthalmopathy. Both conserved end residues are part of each CDR3. D genes are given only for firm matches. Only part of the rows carry a size: once, few, many, or a class if the clone is expanded.

cdr3_nt cdr3_aa d_call j_call clone_size v_call
TGCAGTGCCTCCGGGACAGCCAACTCGTACAATGAGCAGTTCTTC CSASGTANSYNEQFF TRBD1 TRBJ2-1 NA TRBV20-1
TGTGCCCGCCAGAAGTTAGCGGGGGCTTATACGCAGTATTTT CARQKLAGAYTQYF TRBD2 TRBJ2-3 many TRBV2
TGTGCCAGCAGTTCAGATGACAGGGGTCTTGAAGCTTTCTTT CASSSDDRGLEAFF TRBD1 TRBJ1-1 many TRBV6-1
TGTGCCAGCAGCCAGTGGCTCGGGGGAGAGTTAACAGATACGCAGTATTTT CASSQWLGGELTDTQYF NA TRBJ2-3 NA TRBV4-2
TGCAGTGCTACAGGGTCCCTCATCTACGAGCAGTACTTC CSATGSLIYEQYF NA TRBJ2-7 many TRBV20-1
TGTGCCAGCAGCCAAGATTTGGCCACCCGGGATGGCTACACCTTC CASSQDLATRDGYTF NA TRBJ1-2 many TRBV3-1
TGTGCCAGCAGCTTACGCGGGGGGGACATTCAGTACTTC CASSLRGGDIQYF TRBD2 TRBJ2-4 NA TRBV7-6
TGTGCCACCAGTGATTGGGGGAGCGCGAACACCGGGGAGCTGTTTTTT CATSDWGSANTGELFF NA TRBJ2-2 NA TRBV24-1
TGTGCCAGCAGCGACCGTACTTATAGCCCGAGCTCCTACAATGAGCAGTTCTTC CASSDRTYSPSSYNEQFF NA TRBJ2-1 NA TRBV7-9
TGCAGTGCTAGAGGACCCAGAGACAGCTACGAGCAGTACTTC CSARGPRDSYEQYF NA TRBJ2-7 many TRBV20-1
TGTGCCAGCACCGATAGCGGGAGAGAGGCCGGGGAGCTGTTTTTT CASTDSGREAGELFF TRBD2 TRBJ2-2 NA TRBV12-3/TRBV12-4
TGCGCCAGCAGCCTAACCGGGACCTACAATGAGCAGTTCTTC CASSLTGTYNEQFF NA TRBJ2-1 many TRBV5-1
TGTGCCTGGAGTGTACTTCAACAGGGAGGATCACCCCTCCACTTT CAWSVLQQGGSPLHF NA TRBJ1-6 many TRBV30
TGTGCCAGCAGCATACACTCGAGCTCTACCTACGAGCAGTACTTC CASSIHSSSTYEQYF NA TRBJ2-7 many TRBV7-2
TGTGCCTGGAGTGTTAGTAGTTCGGGGGAGGGGGCTTTCTTT CAWSVSSSGEGAFF NA TRBJ1-1 NA TRBV30
TGCGCCAGCAGCCAAGAGGACCGTGGAGAGACCCAGTACTTC CASSQEDRGETQYF NA TRBJ2-5 NA TRBV4-1
TGTGCCAGTAGTGCCTGGACAGACCGACCTGGGGATCAGCCCCAGCATTTT CASSAWTDRPGDQPQHF NA TRBJ1-5 many TRBV19